This is a list of T cell receptor beta chains from one sample in a study of shared clonotypes between healthy human individuals. The data were produced by immunoSEQ multiplex PCR, yet TCRdb's version contains in-frame clones alone and is incomplete. Of roughly 890,000 clones listed, 85% to 95% are singletons. The sample taken for sequencing was naive CD8+ T cells sorted from blood. These receptors were obtained from a man younger than 45 in good health. Both conserved end residues are part of each CDR3. A D gene is named only where the DNA matches it firmly. Part of the rows lack a size; the others show once, few, many or a class for expanded clones.

D gene: NA
V gene: TRBV7-9
clone size: NA
J gene: TRBJ1-1
CDR3 DNA: TGTGCCAGCAGCTGGGGACGCGCTGAAGCTTTCTTT
CDR3 protein: CASSWGRAEAFF

D gene: NA
V gene: TRBV27
clone size: once
J gene: TRBJ2-1
CDR3 DNA: TGTGCCAGCAGTGGGCCGGGTAACAATGAGCAGTTCTTC
CDR3 protein: CASSGPGNNEQFF

D gene: NA
V gene: TRBV19
clone size: NA
J gene: TRBJ1-5
CDR3 DNA: TGTGCCAGTAGTACGGGAAATAGCAATCAGCCCCAGCATTTT
CDR3 protein: CASSTGNSNQPQHF

D gene: NA
V gene: TRBV10-3
clone size: NA
J gene: TRBJ2-3
CDR3 DNA: TGTGCCATTGGGACGGTCACGACAGATACGCAGTATTTT
CDR3 protein: CAIGTVTTDTQYF

D gene: TRBD1
V gene: TRBV7-3
clone size: NA
J gene: TRBJ2-3
CDR3 DNA: TGTGCCAGCAGCCCCGGGACAGGGGGCTGGGATACGCAGTATTTT
CDR3 protein: CASSPGTGGWDTQYF

D gene: NA
V gene: TRBV27
clone size: NA
J gene: TRBJ2-5
CDR3 DNA: TGTGCCAGCAGTTTCCTCTCGACTGGACTACAAGAGACCCAGTACTTC
CDR3 protein: CASSFLSTGLQETQYF

D gene: TRBD1
V gene: TRBV15
clone size: NA
J gene: TRBJ2-7
CDR3 DNA: TGTGCCACCAGCATACGGGACAGGGGCTACGAGCAGTACTTC
CDR3 protein: CATSIRDRGYEQYF

D gene: TRBD2
V gene: TRBV11-3
clone size: once
J gene: TRBJ2-1
CDR3 DNA: TGTGCCAGCAGCCCGAGGACTAGCGGGTCCTACAATGAGCAGTTCTTC
CDR3 protein: CASSPRTSGSYNEQFF

D gene: TRBD1
V gene: TRBV11-2
clone size: NA
J gene: TRBJ2-2
CDR3 DNA: TGTGCCAGCAGCTTTAGTGGTGACAGGGTGGGACGTAGCGGGGAGCTGTTTTTT
CDR3 protein: CASSFSGDRVGRSGELFF

D gene: NA
V gene: TRBV7-9
clone size: NA
J gene: TRBJ2-5
CDR3 DNA: TGTGCCAGCAGCTCCGGGGAAACGGACAAAGAGACCCAGTACTTC
CDR3 protein: CASSSGETDKETQYF

D gene: NA
V gene: TRBV11-2
clone size: NA
J gene: TRBJ2-7
CDR3 DNA: TGTGCCAGCAGCCCCCCGGCGGGCGAATCTTACGAGCAGTACTTC
CDR3 protein: CASSPPAGESYEQYF

D gene: TRBD2
V gene: TRBV28
clone size: NA
J gene: TRBJ2-1
CDR3 DNA: TGTGCCAGCAGTTTAACTAGCGGGACAATTTCGTCCTACAATGAGCAGTTCTTC
CDR3 protein: CASSLTSGTISSYNEQFF

D gene: TRBD1
V gene: TRBV27
clone size: NA
J gene: TRBJ1-4
CDR3 DNA: TGTGCCAGCAGTCTCGGACAGGGAGGGAGCCGAAAACTGTTTTTT
CDR3 protein: CASSLGQGGSRKLFF

D gene: TRBD1
V gene: TRBV27
clone size: NA
J gene: TRBJ2-7
CDR3 DNA: TGTGCCAGCAGTCTCTATTCCCAGGGGGTCTACGAGCAGTACTTC
CDR3 protein: CASSLYSQGVYEQYF

D gene: TRBD1
V gene: TRBV5-3
clone size: NA
J gene: TRBJ2-6
CDR3 DNA: TGTGCCAGAAGCTCGCCCGTGACAGGGTGTTTTGGGGCCAACGTCCTGACTTTC
CDR3 protein: CARSSPVTGCFGANVLTF

D gene: TRBD1
V gene: TRBV7-8
clone size: NA
J gene: TRBJ1-2
CDR3 DNA: TGTGCCAGCAGCTCCGACAGGGGCTTGACCTACACCTTC
CDR3 protein: CASSSDRGLTYTF

D gene: TRBD1
V gene: TRBV7-9
clone size: NA
J gene: TRBJ1-5
CDR3 DNA: TGTGCCAGCAGCTGGGGGACAGGGGGGCCGCCCCAGCATTTT
CDR3 protein: CASSWGTGGPPQHF

D gene: NA
V gene: TRBV27
clone size: NA
J gene: TRBJ2-3
CDR3 DNA: TGTGCCAGCAGTTTAGTTGGGTTCGGAGGCACAGATACGCAGTATTTT
CDR3 protein: CASSLVGFGGTDTQYF

D gene: NA
V gene: TRBV18
clone size: NA
J gene: TRBJ1-2
CDR3 DNA: TGTGCCAGCTCACCTTACCGGGACACCTATGGCTACACCTTC
CDR3 protein: CASSPYRDTYGYTF

D gene: NA
V gene: TRBV29-1
clone size: NA
J gene: TRBJ1-1
CDR3 DNA: TGCAGCGTTGAGGAGATGAACACTGAAGCTTTCTTT
CDR3 protein: CSVEEMNTEAFF

D gene: TRBD1
V gene: TRBV10-2
clone size: few
J gene: TRBJ2-7
CDR3 DNA: TGCGCCAGCAGTGAAGGACAGGGTGGGTACGAGCAGTACTTC
CDR3 protein: CASSEGQGGYEQYF

D gene: NA
V gene: TRBV21-1
clone size: few
J gene: TRBJ2-1
CDR3 DNA: TGTGCCTCAGCGGATTCCTACAATGAGCAGTTCTTC
CDR3 protein: CASADSYNEQFF